What follows are 15 T cell receptor beta chains derived from one specimen sequenced in a study of blood T cell repertoires in COVID-19. Generated by immunoSEQ multiplex PCR, the TCRdb table keeps only in-frame clones and is missing some. Altogether hundreds of thousands of clones are present, around 87% being singletons, with the ten largest covering roughly 1.6%. The sample consisted of PBMCs or T cells enriched from blood (not recorded which). These receptors originate from a woman between 45 and 60 years old who had recovered from COVID-19.

In DNA form, the CDR3 reads TGTGCCAGCAGCTTGATAGCGGGAGGGCCTCAGAATGAGCAGTTCTTC. Translation: CASSLIAGGPQNEQFF. J is TRBJ2-1 and V is TRBV5-4, with 11 bases matching TRBD2. The junction had 7 bases not matched to a gene; V was cut back by 1 base and J by 7 bases. CDR3 length equals 16 residues. Germline CDR1 reads SGHNT; CDR2 reads YYREEE (reference sequence).

The J gene is TRBJ2-7, the V gene TRBV3-1 (or the pseudogene TRBV3-2); D unresolved. The CDR3 contains 15 residues. Germline assignment: CDR1 LGHDT and CDR2 YNNKEL (reference sequence). Trimming stripped 1 base from V and 0 bases from J, with 10 bases between. The CDR3 nucleotides read TGTGCCAGCAGCCAAGCCCCGGGTAACTCCTACGAGCAGTACTTC. Amino acid sequence: CASSQAPGNSYEQYF.

This chain connects TRBV19 to TRBJ1-5; 7 bases line up with TRBD1. Trimming at V came to 7 bases and at J to 4 bases, leaving 4 bases not matched to a gene. The CDR3 covers 13 residues. Per the germline V gene, CDR1 is LNHDA and CDR2 is SQIVND (reference sequence). DNA for the CDR3: TGTGCCAGTAATTCAGGGGGTAATCAGCCCCAGCATTTT. Encoded protein: CASNSGGNQPQHF.

This clone has a single count. This sequence joins TRBV30 and TRBJ1-2; 8 positions match TRBD1. CDR3 length equals 14 residues. Germline V gene data show CDR1 as GTSNPN and CDR2 as SVGIG (reference sequence). The ends lost 2 bases at V and 8 bases at J; junction bases unmatched: 10. This chain's CDR3 is CAWSTLQGERGYTF. The DNA of the CDR3 is TGTGCCTGGAGTACCCTACAGGGGGAGAGGGGCTACACCTTC.

The chain combines TRBV6-5 with TRBJ1-2; 10 bases are shared with TRBD1. From germline, CDR1 is MNHEY and CDR2 SVGAGI. This CDR3 comprises 13 residues. V gave up 6 bases and J gave up 7 bases; unmatched junction bases: 5. CDR3 bases: TGTGCCAGCAGGACAGGGGGCGCGGGTGGCTACACCTTC. Protein sequence: CASRTGGAGGYTF.

The chain is built from TRBV5-8 and TRBJ2-7; D is uncertain. The CDR3 runs to 15 residues. V lost 0 bases and J lost 7, with 17 bases in between. Germline CDR1 is SGHTS and CDR2 is YDEGEE. The CDR3 region has the DNA TGTGCCAGCAGCTTGGGGCTAGAGCCGTTCGAGGAGCAGTACTTC. It specifies CASSLGLEPFEEQYF. Supplemented by reference TRBV5-8 and TRBJ2-7, the full variable domain reads EAGVTQSPTHLIKTRGQQATLRCSPISGHTSVYWYQQALGLGLQFLLWYDEGEERNRGNFPPRFSGRQFPNYSSELNVNALELEDSALYLCASSLGLEPFEEQYFGPGTRLTVT.

V is TRBV7-9 and J is TRBJ1-4, with 7 bases that match TRBD1. The CDR3 is 14 amino acids. Germline V CDR1 and CDR2: SEHNR, FQNEAQ (reference sequence). Trimming removed 4 bases from V and 6 bases from J; junction bases left unmatched: 5. This CDR3 is CASSWGTEYEKLFF. The CDR3 bases are TGTGCCAGCAGCTGGGGGACAGAATATGAAAAACTGTTTTTT.

This clone was detected only a few times. The chain carries TRBV4-1 and TRBJ1-5; 10 nucleotides agree with TRBD1. This CDR3 region has 15 residues. From germline, CDR1 is MGHRA and CDR2 YSYEKL. V lost 4 bases to trimming and J lost 5 bases; unmatched junction nucleotides: 5. The CDR3 spells CASSPRQGAYQPQHF. The DNA for the CDR3 is TGCGCCAGCAGCCCACGACAGGGGGCATATCAGCCCCAGCATTTT.

This rearrangement joins TRBV30 to TRBJ2-1, with TRBD2 identical over 9 bases. The CDR3 consists of 15 residues. Germline V lookup: CDR1 GTSNPN, CDR2 SVGIG (reference sequence). V lost 0 bases to trimming and J lost 6 bases; unmatched junction nucleotides: 6. The DNA for the CDR3 is TGTGCCTGGAGTGTACTGGCGGGAGGGCCCAATGAGCAGTTCTTC. It codes for CAWSVLAGGPNEQFF. The full variable domain, rest sourced from reference TRBV30 and TRBJ2-1, is SQTIHQWPATLVQPVGSPLSLECTVEGTSNPNLYWYRQAAGRGLQLLFYSVGIGQISSEVPQNLSASRPQDRQFILSSKKLLLSDSGFYLCAWSVLAGGPNEQFFGPGTRLTVL.

This clone was counted a single time. The chain links TRBV6-2 or TRBV6-3 to TRBJ1-1; D gene unclear. The CDR3 length is 13 residues. Trimming shortened V by 2 bases and J by 1 base, and 5 bases separated the two germline ends. Germline V gives CDR1 MNHEY, CDR2 SVGEGT. The CDR3 region has the DNA TGTGCCAGCAGTTACGAGCAGAACACTGAAGCTTTCTTT. It specifies CASSYEQNTEAFF.

The chain recombines TRBV27 with TRBJ1-5; 10 bases are shared with TRBD1. The length of the CDR3 is 15 residues. V dropped 3 bases and J dropped 7; count of bases not matched to a gene: 6. Per the germline V gene, CDR1 is MNHEY and CDR2 is SMNVEV (reference sequence). In nucleotides, the CDR3 is TGTGCCAGCAGTTTCAGGGACAGGGGTTACCAGCCCCAGCATTTT. Amino acid sequence: CASSFRDRGYQPQHF.

The chain recombines TRBV9 with TRBJ2-7; 9 bases fit TRBD2. The junction had 9 bases not matched to a gene; V was cut back by 3 bases and J by 2 bases. The CDR3 has 16 amino acids. Germline CDR1 and CDR2: SGDLS and YYNGEE. The CDR3 bases are TGTGCCAGCAGCGGGGGCGCTAGCGGGACCCCCTACGAGCAGTACTTC. Protein product: CASSGGASGTPYEQYF.

The V and J genes are TRBV6-5 and TRBJ1-5, with 8 bases lining up with TRBD1. V was pared by 4 bases and J by 16 bases, with 12 bases of the junction left unmatched. This CDR3 spans 13 amino acids. Germline V CDR1 and CDR2: MNHEY, SVGAGI. CDR3 bases: TGTGCCAGCAGTTCCGCGGACAGGGTTTATTTACATTTT. It translates to CASSSADRVYLHF.

This chain links TRBV7-9 with TRBJ1-2; D unresolved. This CDR3 spans 16 amino acids. CDR1 and CDR2 (germline): SEHNR, FQNEAQ (reference sequence). Trimming shortened V by 5 bases and J by 5 bases, and 21 bases separated the two germline ends. CDR3 coding DNA: TGTGCCAGCAGCCCTATGGGGTTGGAGGACCTATATGGCTACACCTTC. It encodes CASSPMGLEDLYGYTF.

The gene calls are TRBV6-4 and TRBJ2-1; D not certain. V shed 0 bases and J shed 9 bases, with 15 bases lying between them. The CDR3 loop spans 15 amino acids. Germline V lookup: CDR1 MRHNA, CDR2 SNTAGT. Here the CDR3 reads CASSDSNSWSTEQFF. The CDR3 nucleotides are TGTGCCAGCAGTGACTCGAATTCGTGGAGTACTGAGCAGTTCTTC.